The following is a T cell receptor beta chain sequence with its context. Antigen specificity is unknown. This CDR3 region has 15 residues. V shed 4 bases, J shed 8 bases, and the junction held 7 bases outside the gene matches. Germline values: CDR1 SGHTA, CDR2 FQGTGA. The data are from a study of CD8 T cells in ankylosing spondylitis. General study points: Reports say disease-linked clones showed up significantly more in matched ankylosing spondylitis synovial fluid. A subset of motif variants has previously been described in the synovial fluid and blood of reactive arthritis. Disease-linked clones displayed a CD8+ phenotype and appeared relatively rarely in peripheral blood.

Each TCR beta library was made by quantitative 5'-RACE that incorporated molecular barcodes. TCRdb reprocessed the 5' RACE reads via MiXCR and lists one record per CDR3 protein. This sample has 300,000 to 350,000 distinct CDR3 sequences, with roughly 20% found just once. The V call is TRBV7-3, the J call TRBJ2-1; 11 bases are a match to TRBD1. This sequence originates from a female donor with ankylosing spondylitis or in good health (not recorded which). Sequenced: blood, either unsorted or a sorted T cell fraction (not recorded which). The CDR3 is CASSSRTGGKDEQFF. The CDR3 nucleotides are TGTGCCAGCAGCTCGAGGACAGGGGGCAAGGATGAGCAGTTCTTC. Full variable domain (remainder filled in from reference TRBV7-3 and TRBJ2-1): GAGVSQTPSNKVTEKGKYVELRCDPISGHTALYWYRQSLGQGPEFLIYFQGTGAADDSGLPNDRFFAVRPEGSVSTLKIQRTERGDSAVYLCASSSRTGGKDEQFFGPGTRLTVL.